The sample holds many counts of the clone carrying this TCR beta chain. Antigen specificity is unknown. The data belong to a study of regulatory T cells in long-lasting Graves disease. The study's findings and limits: Favored usage of TRBV28, TRBJ1-2 and TRBJ2-5 was recorded in persistent disease.

The time point: newly diagnosed GD, antithyroid drugs for less than 3 months. RNA isolated from PBMCs was used to make the TCR library. Researchers made TCR beta libraries by using iRepertoire HTBI primers and running Arm-PCR on CDR3 regions. As processed by the authors: Detected in the samples were roughly 60 TRBV and 14 TRBJ segments. TCRdb redid the calling of the multiplex PCR reads with MiXCR, one entry per CDR3 protein. TCRdb, not the original authors, processed these V and J calls. Seen here are hundreds of thousands of distinct CDR3 sequences, 15% to 18% observed once, and the top ten hold about 20%. Looked up from germline, CDR1 is ENHRY and CDR2 is SYGVKD. There are 19 residues in the CDR3. Trimming removed 3 bases at V and 0 bases at J, with 21 bases between.

This chain links TRBV10-3 with TRBJ1-5; no definite D call. This receptor was obtained from a female donor with Graves disease. Sequenced material: peripheral blood mononuclear cells (PBMCs), taken at new diagnosis, from a patient treated with antithyroid drugs. CDR3 in DNA: TGTGCCATCAGTGATCCTGCCCCTGGACCACAATATAGCAATCAGCCCCAGCATTTT. Its translation is CAISDPAPGPQYSNQPQHF.